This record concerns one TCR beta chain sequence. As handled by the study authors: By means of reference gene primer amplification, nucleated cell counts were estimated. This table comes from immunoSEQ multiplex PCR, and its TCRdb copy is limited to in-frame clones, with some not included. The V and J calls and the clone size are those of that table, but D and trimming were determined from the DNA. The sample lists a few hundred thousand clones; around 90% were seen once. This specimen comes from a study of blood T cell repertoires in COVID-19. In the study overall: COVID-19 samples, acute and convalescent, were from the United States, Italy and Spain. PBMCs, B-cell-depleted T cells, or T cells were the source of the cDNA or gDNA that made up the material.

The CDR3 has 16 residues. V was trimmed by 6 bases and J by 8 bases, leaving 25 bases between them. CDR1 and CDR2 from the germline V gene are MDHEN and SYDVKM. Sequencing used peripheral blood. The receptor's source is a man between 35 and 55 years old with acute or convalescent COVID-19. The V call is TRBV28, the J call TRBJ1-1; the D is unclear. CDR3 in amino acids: CASRPLLSPLPREAFF. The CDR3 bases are TGTGCCAGCAGGCCTCTTCTATCGCCCCTCCCTAGAGAAGCTTTCTTT.